This passage covers 19 T cell receptor beta chains from one sample sequenced in a study of CD8 T cells in ankylosing spondylitis. A single record per CDR3 protein comes from TCRdb applying MiXCR to the 5' RACE reads. The table has around 130,000 distinct CDR3 sequences, around 7% seen once. Sequenced sample: blood, either unsorted or a sorted T cell fraction (not recorded which). The receptors come from a male donor with ankylosing spondylitis or in good health (not recorded which).

Worth noting for this clonotype: A much larger clone lies one base from this, so it may be a read error. The chain combines TRBV7-3 with TRBJ2-1; TRBD2 matches at 10 bases. The CDR3 contains 15 residues. The germline V gene encodes CDR1 SGHTA and CDR2 FQGTGA. The CDR3 nucleotides read TGTGCCAGCGGCTTAATAGCGGGAGGATTGAATGAGCAGTTCTTC. It codes for CASGLIAGGLNEQFF.

The chain uses TRBV4-1 and TRBJ1-1; TRBD1 aligns across 7 bases. Germline V CDR1 and CDR2: MGHRA, YSYEKL. The CDR3 is made up of 15 amino acids. The V gene end was trimmed by 2 bases and the J gene end by 4 bases; junction bases not matched to a gene: 7. The CDR3 coding sequence is TGCGCCAGCAGCCAAACAGACAGGGTCTTCACTGAAGCTTTCTTT. Protein sequence: CASSQTDRVFTEAFF.

The table lists this clonotype with many counts. This chain joins TRBV20-1 and TRBJ2-7, with 7 bases that match TRBD1. CDR3 length equals 14 residues. Germline V gene sequence: CDR1 DFQATT, CDR2 SNEGSKA (reference sequence). The ends lost 4 bases at V and 2 bases at J; junction bases unmatched: 8. CDR3 sequence reads: CSANDRDGTYEQYF. The CDR3 nucleotides read TGCAGTGCTAACGACAGGGACGGCACCTACGAGCAGTACTTC.

This clonotype occurred a few times. V and J are TRBV12-3 or TRBV12-4 and TRBJ2-7; D is perhaps TRBD1 or TRBD2 (7 bases each). The CDR3 totals 15 residues. V was cut by 7 bases and J by 3 bases, with 19 bases left in between. CDR3 in DNA: TGTGCCAGCACTACAGGGGCGGGGAGGGTCTACGAGCAGTACTTC. This codes for CASTTGAGRVYEQYF.

At least ten counts were recorded for this clonotype. The CDR3: CATSDFFNYGYTF. CDR3 DNA: TGTGCCACCAGTGATTTCTTTAACTATGGCTACACCTTC. The chain has TRBV24-1 and TRBJ1-2; D remains unclear. V lost 1 base to trimming and J lost 1 base, with 3 bases between them. Germline CDR1 reads KGHDR; CDR2 reads SFDVKD. This CDR3 is 13 amino acids long.

This clonotype appeared many times. This chain joins TRBV7-6 and TRBJ2-1; the D gene is possibly TRBD1 (8 bases). Germline-derived CDR1 and CDR2 are SGHVS and FNYEAQ. The CDR3 runs 18 residues. V gave up 4 bases and J gave up 6 bases, with 25 bases separating them. This chain's CDR3 is CASSSDRGLREGLNEQFF. In nucleotides, the CDR3 is TGTGCCAGCAGCTCCGACAGGGGATTGAGGGAGGGCCTCAATGAGCAGTTCTTC.

The table lists this clonotype with many counts. V is TRBV20-1 and J is TRBJ2-1; TRBD1 agrees at 7 bases. CDR1 DFQATT and CDR2 SNEGSKA come from the germline V gene (reference sequence). CDR3 length equals 12 residues. V lost 5 bases, J lost 9 bases, and 7 bases stayed unmatched. The CDR3 sequence: CSAPRQGGEQFF. In DNA form, the CDR3 reads TGCAGTGCTCCCAGACAGGGCGGTGAGCAGTTCTTC.

This clonotype was observed many times. This chain links TRBV11-1 with TRBJ2-3; D is unclear. The CDR3 spans 14 residues. Trimming took off 0 bases at V and 6 bases at J, with 10 bases between the two ends. Germline CDR1 is SGHAT and CDR2 is FQDESV (reference sequence). CDR3 coding DNA: TGTGCCAGCAGCTTAGCGCTGGGAAAGGATACGCAGTATTTT. This sequence encodes CASSLALGKDTQYF.

CDR3 protein: CSARSFGQGRSDTQYF. CDR3 sequence (DNA): TGCAGTGCTAGAAGTTTTGGACAGGGGAGGTCAGATACGCAGTATTTT. V is TRBV20-1 and J is TRBJ2-3; TRBD1 aligns across 9 bases. V shed 2 bases, J shed 4 bases, and the junction held 10 bases outside the gene matches. CDR1 is DFQATT, CDR2 SNEGSKA, per germline (reference sequence). The CDR3 has 16 amino acids.

The sample holds many counts of this clonotype. The gene calls are TRBV12-3 or TRBV12-4 and TRBJ2-3; 13 bases are a match to TRBD2. V dropped 5 bases and J dropped 7; count of bases not matched to a gene: 9. This CDR3 has 16 amino acids. CDR3: CASSRLTSGRAYTQYF. Here the CDR3 DNA reads TGTGCCAGCAGTCGACTTACTAGCGGGAGGGCGTATACGCAGTATTTT.

This clonotype was seen a handful of times. The rearrangement uses TRBV20-1 and TRBJ2-1; D is unclear. V was cut by 5 bases and J by 5 bases, with 13 bases left in between. The V gene's germline CDR1 is DFQATT and CDR2 SNEGSKA (reference sequence). The CDR3 is 13 residues long. The CDR3 bases are TGCAGTGCTCGAACAGACCGGGACAATGAGCAGTTCTTC. Its translation: CSARTDRDNEQFF.

This sequence joins TRBV20-1 and TRBJ1-1, with 12 bases that match TRBD1. The CDR3 spans 15 residues. The germline CDR1 and CDR2 sequences are DFQATT and SNEGSKA (reference sequence). V dropped 5 bases and J dropped 7; count of bases not matched to a gene: 11. The CDR3 sequence is CSAGPGTGGRIEAFF. The CDR3 bases are TGCAGTGCTGGTCCCGGGACAGGGGGCCGGATTGAAGCTTTCTTT.

At least ten counts were recorded for this clonotype. The CDR3 DNA sequence: TGCGCCAGCAAGGGACTCACTGGGGCCAACGTCCTGACTTTC. Protein sequence: CASKGLTGANVLTF. The chain uses TRBV4-1 and TRBJ2-6, with D possibly TRBD2 on 6 matching bases. The length of the CDR3 is 14 residues. V was cut by 7 bases and J by 2 bases, with 9 bases left in between. The V gene's germline CDR1 is MGHRA and CDR2 YSYEKL.

This clonotype appeared many times. CDR3 in DNA: TGTGCCAGCAGCGCCCACAGGGGAGATACGCAGTATTTT. Encoded protein: CASSAHRGDTQYF. The V and J genes are TRBV7-2 and TRBJ2-3, with TRBD1 matching 7 bases. The CDR3 spans 13 residues. The germline gives CDR1 SGHTA, CDR2 FQGNSA. The V and J ends lost 5 bases and 5 bases, in that order; junction bases with no gene match: 4.

V gene TRBV19 combines with J gene TRBJ1-5, with 8 bases that match TRBD1. V was pared by 5 bases and J by 3 bases, with 6 bases of the junction left unmatched. Germline V CDR1 and CDR2: LNHDA, SQIVND (reference sequence). This CDR3 spans 15 amino acids. The CDR3 here is CASSGRDRNNQPQHF. In nucleotides, the CDR3 is TGTGCCAGTAGTGGCCGGGACAGGAACAATCAGCCCCAGCATTTT.

This clonotype was counted many times. The rearrangement joins TRBV10-3 to TRBJ1-3, with D unresolved. Germline V gene sequence: CDR1 ENHRY, CDR2 SYGVKD. The CDR3 has 12 amino acids. Trimming took 11 bases from V and 0 from J, leaving 8 bases between them. The CDR3 nucleotides read TGTGCCTCCGCTGACTCTGGAAACACCATATATTTT. Protein: CASADSGNTIYF.

The gene calls are TRBV7-8 and TRBJ2-7; 7 positions match TRBD1. V shed 5 bases, J shed 1 base, and the junction held 5 bases outside the gene matches. The CDR3 totals 14 residues. Germline V gene data show CDR1 as SGHVS and CDR2 as FQNEAQ. The DNA for the CDR3 is TGTGCCAGCAGCCAACAGGGGCGATCCTACGAGCAGTACTTC. Translating it yields CASSQQGRSYEQYF.

In its sample, this clonotype was seen many times. The chain is built from TRBV12-3 or TRBV12-4 and TRBJ1-2, with 10 bases aligning to TRBD1. CDR3 length: 14 amino acids. The junction had 7 bases not matched to a gene; V was cut back by 6 bases and J by 6 bases. The CDR3 sequence is CASSRGQGSDGYTF. The CDR3 DNA sequence: TGTGCCAGCAGCAGGGGACAGGGGTCGGATGGCTACACCTTC.

This clonotype was detected ten times or more. This chain connects TRBV3-1 to TRBJ2-5; D not resolved. The V end was cut by 4 bases, the J end by 3 bases, with 15 bases between. CDR3 size: 15 residues. Germline CDR1 and CDR2: LGHDT and YNNKEL (reference sequence). The CDR3 region is CASSRRPALEETQYF. CDR3 nucleotides: TGTGCCAGCAGCCGAAGGCCGGCGTTGGAAGAGACCCAGTACTTC.